A single sample is the source of the 8 T cell receptor beta chains below, sequenced in a study of blood T cell repertoires in COVID-19. TCRdb's copy holds only in-frame clones and misses some; the assay was immunoSEQ multiplex PCR. The repertoire includes some 120,000 clones, roughly 80% of them detected once, and 15% to 20% sits in the top ten. Material: PBMCs or T cells enriched from blood (not recorded which). The receptors shown here come from a man aged 25 to 45 who had recovered from COVID-19.

The V gene is TRBV19, the J gene TRBJ2-2, with TRBD1 identical over 8 bases. The V and J ends lost 4 bases and 3 bases, in that order; junction bases with no gene match: 7. CDR1 LNHDA and CDR2 SQIVND come from the germline V gene (reference sequence). The CDR3 is made up of 16 amino acids. Here the CDR3 DNA reads TGTGCCAGTAGTACGGTGGACAGGGTGGACACCGGGGAGCTGTTTTTT. This encodes CASSTVDRVDTGELFF.

This clone was recorded only once. The same CDR3 also results from other DNA sequences found in this sample. The chain has TRBV2 and TRBJ1-5; TRBD1 matches 9 bases. CDR1 and CDR2 from the germline V gene are SNHLY and FYNNEI. This CDR3 is 15 amino acids long. V shed 5 bases, J shed 3 bases, and the junction held 5 bases outside the gene matches. Here the CDR3 DNA reads TGTGCCAGCAGTCCGGGACAGGGATCCAATCAGCCCCAGCATTTT. The encoded protein is CASSPGQGSNQPQHF.

The V gene is TRBV6-5, the J gene TRBJ1-4; D gene uncertain. Germline CDR1 and CDR2: MNHEY and SVGAGI. With 8 bases removed from V and 2 bases from J, the gap between germline ends came to 15 bases. This CDR3 spans 15 amino acids. CDR3 protein: CASGSGRLTNEKLFF. The CDR3 region has the DNA TGTGCCAGCGGGTCAGGCCGTTTGACTAATGAAAAACTGTTTTTT.

The gene calls are TRBV27 and TRBJ2-7, with 8 bases matching TRBD1. This CDR3 has 16 amino acids. CDR1 is MNHEY, CDR2 SMNVEV, per germline (reference sequence). Trimming removed 6 bases from V and 9 bases from J; junction bases left unmatched: 19. CDR3 region: CASSFRTQGARNVQYV. In DNA, the CDR3 is TGTGCCAGCAGCTTTAGAACGCAGGGGGCGCGAAACGTGCAGTACGTC.

V usage is TRBV6-5 and J usage is TRBJ1-1, with D unresolved. Germline loops: CDR1 MNHEY, CDR2 SVGAGI. Trimming took 4 bases from V and 3 from J, leaving 12 bases between them. This CDR3 spans 14 amino acids. CDR3 protein: CASSSNTGDTEAFF. CDR3 nucleotide sequence: TGTGCCAGCAGTTCAAACACCGGGGACACTGAAGCTTTCTTT.

The chain employs TRBV11-2 and TRBJ2-3; D is uncertain. The germline CDR1 and CDR2 sequences are SGHAT and FQNNGV. V was pared by 1 base and J by 1 base, with 15 bases between. This CDR3 is 17 amino acids long. The CDR3 DNA follows: TGTGCCAGCAGCTTAGGAGCGTCTCCGGCAGGCACAGATACGCAGTATTTT. It encodes CASSLGASPAGTDTQYF.

The genes are TRBV10-2 and TRBJ1-5; the D gene is possibly TRBD1 (5 bases). The CDR3 length is 13 residues. Deletions cut 3 bases from V and 6 bases from J, with 9 bases between. In germline, CDR1 is WSHSY, CDR2 SAAADI. This chain's CDR3 is CASSDRASQPQHF. The CDR3 region has the DNA TGCGCCAGCAGTGACAGGGCCAGTCAGCCCCAGCATTTT.

CDR3 region: CASSLDPQGEQYF. The CDR3 DNA reads TGTGCCAGCAGCTTAGATCCCCAGGGCGAGCAGTACTTC. The rearrangement uses TRBV11-2 and TRBJ2-7, with D possibly TRBD1 on 5 matching bases. CDR1 is SGHAT and CDR2 is FQNNGV in the germline V gene. CDR3 length: 13 amino acids. Trimming removed 0 bases from V and 6 bases from J, with 9 bases in between.